The rows below give T cell receptor beta chains drawn from one sample of a study of Ad26.COV2.S vaccination and SARS-CoV-2 variants. The method was immunoSEQ multiplex PCR; TCRdb's version includes in-frame clones alone and lacks a portion of them. The top ten clones hold 3% to 4% of a sample with hundreds of thousands of clones, approximately 84% of them seen once. This specimen consisted of peripheral blood, obtained in a trial of Ad26.COV2.S vaccine versus placebo. The receptors were gathered from a person aged 18 to 59 who received the Ad26.COV2.S COVID-19 vaccine or a placebo. The CDR3 runs from the conserved cysteine through the conserved F or W. The D gene is left open where the match is weak. The size entry is marked missing in some rows and otherwise reads once, few, many or a size class.

abundance	d_gene	v_gene	len	j_gene	CDR3aa	CDR3nt
.	.	TRBV7-9	16	TRBJ2-1	CASSLGPGGEVGEQFF	TGTGCCAGCAGCTTAGGGCCCGGGGGCGAGGTAGGTGAGCAGTTCTTC
.	.	TRBV28	11	TRBJ1-2	CASRGTYGYTF	TGTGCCAGCAGAGGGACCTATGGCTACACCTTC
.	TRBD1	TRBV30	17	TRBJ1-6	CAWSPRTGGSYNSPLHF	TGTGCCTGGAGTCCCAGGACAGGGGGCTCCTATAATTCACCCCTCCACTTT
.	TRBD1	TRBV15	16	TRBJ2-6	CATSTGGKGGANVLTF	TGTGCCACCAGCACAGGGGGTAAAGGTGGGGCCAACGTCCTGACTTTC
.	TRBD2	TRBV6-5	14	TRBJ2-7	CASSLAGGSYEQYF	TGTGCCAGCTCTCTAGCGGGGGGTTCCTACGAGCAGTACTTC
.	.	TRBV5-1	16	TRBJ1-1	CASSLEAQVMNTEAFF	TGCGCCAGCAGCTTGGAGGCTCAGGTCATGAACACTGAAGCTTTCTTT
.	.	TRBV6-6	15	TRBJ1-1	CASTTTGGVDTEAFF	TGTGCCAGCACCACAACTGGGGGGGTGGACACTGAAGCTTTCTTT
.	.	TRBV2	11	TRBJ2-1	CASSVFYEQFF	TGTGCCAGCAGTGTTTTTTATGAGCAGTTCTTC
.	.	TRBV12-5	12	TRBJ2-7	CASGSFSYEQYF	TGTGCTAGTGGTTCATTCTCCTACGAGCAGTACTTC
few	TRBD2	TRBV11-2	15	TRBJ2-5	CASSLWREEQETQYF	TGTGCCAGCAGCTTATGGCGGGAGGAGCAAGAGACCCAGTACTTC
.	.	TRBV6-5	13	TRBJ2-5	CASSWFGSETQYF	TGTGCCAGCAGTTGGTTCGGCTCGGAGACCCAGTACTTC
.	TRBD1	TRBV7-8	15	TRBJ1-4	CASSPGQGPNEKLFF	TGTGCCAGCAGCCCAGGACAGGGGCCTAATGAAAAACTGTTTTTT
.	TRBD2	TRBV6-2/TRBV6-3	15	TRBJ2-3	CASSYTGGYSDTQYF	TGTGCCAGCAGTTACACCGGGGGGTACTCAGATACGCAGTATTTT
once	.	TRBV28	15	TRBJ2-4	CASSTRDGSLVIQYF	TGTGCCAGCAGTACTCGGGACGGCTCTCTGGTCATTCAGTACTTC
.	TRBD1	TRBV5-1	13	TRBJ2-7	CASSPGTGNEQYF	TGCGCCAGCAGCCCCGGGACAGGAAACGAGCAGTACTTC
.	TRBD2	TRBV11-2	16	TRBJ2-3	CASSPTGGGLTDTQYF	TGTGCCAGCAGCCCTACGGGGGGGGGCCTGACAGATACGCAGTATTTT
once	.	TRBV18	15	TRBJ2-3	CASSPPPQGWDTQYF	TGTGCCAGCTCACCCCCCCCACAGGGATGGGATACGCAGTATTTT
.	.	TRBV9	14	TRBJ2-5	CASSVGSVQETQYF	TGTGCCAGCAGCGTAGGAAGCGTTCAAGAGACCCAGTACTTC
.	TRBD1	TRBV30	12	TRBJ2-5	CAWSRDRGTQYF	TGTGCCTGGAGTCGGGACAGGGGGACCCAGTACTTC
.	TRBD1	TRBV2	14	TRBJ1-6	CASTGTDLGVALHF	TGTGCCAGCACCGGGACAGACCTGGGGGTAGCCCTCCACTTT
once	TRBD1	TRBV28	13	TRBJ2-7	CATFGQGPYEQYF	TGTGCCACCTTTGGACAGGGTCCCTACGAGCAGTACTTC
.	.	TRBV9	15	TRBJ2-1	CASSVAQVSYNEQFF	TGTGCCAGCAGCGTAGCCCAGGTCTCCTACAATGAGCAGTTCTTC
few	.	TRBV6-5	14	TRBJ1-3	CASRGTYSGNTIYF	TGTGCCAGCAGAGGGACCTACTCTGGAAACACCATATATTTT
once	TRBD2	TRBV28	16	TRBJ2-3	CASKAGLAISTDTQYF	TGTGCCAGCAAAGCTGGACTAGCGATTAGCACAGATACGCAGTATTTT
.	.	TRBV5-1	12	TRBJ1-1	CASQTGNTEAFF	TGCGCCAGCCAGACGGGAAACACTGAAGCTTTCTTT
.	TRBD2	TRBV27	16	TRBJ2-1	CASSQRGGRAWNEQFF	TGTGCCAGCAGTCAGCGGGGCGGGAGGGCCTGGAATGAGCAGTTCTTC
.	.	TRBV5-1	14	TRBJ1-1	CASSLRQVQVEAFF	TGCGCCAGCAGCTTACGCCAAGTACAAGTTGAAGCTTTCTTT